The TCR beta chain described here comes from a study of blood T cell repertoires in COVID-19. On the study more broadly: T cells, B-cell-depleted T cells, or PBMCs provided the cDNA or gDNA that served as material.

Seattle patient enrollment occurred during active infection, with longitudinal follow-up thereafter. CDR1 and CDR2 from the germline V gene are SGHTA and FQGNSA. This CDR3 region has 15 residues. Between the trimmed V and J ends, which lost 0 bases and 0 bases, there was a span of 9 bases. Authors' processing steps: Amplification of reference gene primers was used by the study to estimate nucleated cell counts. The repertoire was sequenced with immunoSEQ multiplex PCR; TCRdb's copy has only in-frame clones and lacks some. V, J and clone size reflect that table, while D and trimming were determined from the DNA. The sample holds over 150,000 clones; around 83% are singletons and the top ten take 6% to 8.5%.

This sequence was found in a woman aged 70-85 years with COVID-19, enrolled during active disease. Sample: peripheral blood. This chain joins TRBV7-2 and TRBJ2-7, with unresolved D. In nucleotides, the CDR3 is TGTGCCAGCAGCTTAGCGCTTAAGAGCTCCTACGAGCAGTACTTC. This gives the protein CASSLALKSSYEQYF.